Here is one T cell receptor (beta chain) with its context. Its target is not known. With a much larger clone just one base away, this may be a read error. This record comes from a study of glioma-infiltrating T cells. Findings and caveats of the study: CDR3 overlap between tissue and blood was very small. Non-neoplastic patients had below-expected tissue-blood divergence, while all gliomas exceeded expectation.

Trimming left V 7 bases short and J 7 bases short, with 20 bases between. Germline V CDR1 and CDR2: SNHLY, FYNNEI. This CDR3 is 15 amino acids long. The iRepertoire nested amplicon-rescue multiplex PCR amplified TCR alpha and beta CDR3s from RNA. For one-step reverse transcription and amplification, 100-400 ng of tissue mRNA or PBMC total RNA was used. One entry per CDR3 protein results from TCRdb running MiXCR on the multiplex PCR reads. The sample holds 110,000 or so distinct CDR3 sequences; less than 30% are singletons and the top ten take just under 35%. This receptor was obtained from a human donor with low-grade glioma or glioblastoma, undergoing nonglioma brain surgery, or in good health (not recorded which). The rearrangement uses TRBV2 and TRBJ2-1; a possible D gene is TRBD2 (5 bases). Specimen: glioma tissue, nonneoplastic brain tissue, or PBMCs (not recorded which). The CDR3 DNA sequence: TGTGCCAGCAAAGACCTTTCCGGACTCGGAAATGAGCAGTTCTTC. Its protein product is CASKDLSGLGNEQFF. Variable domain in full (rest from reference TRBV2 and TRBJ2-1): EPEVTQTPSHQVTQMGQEVILRCVPISNHLYFYWYRQILGQKVEFLVSFYNNEISEKSEIFDDQFSVERPDGSNFTLKIRSTKLEDSAMYFCASKDLSGLGNEQFFGPGTRLTVL.